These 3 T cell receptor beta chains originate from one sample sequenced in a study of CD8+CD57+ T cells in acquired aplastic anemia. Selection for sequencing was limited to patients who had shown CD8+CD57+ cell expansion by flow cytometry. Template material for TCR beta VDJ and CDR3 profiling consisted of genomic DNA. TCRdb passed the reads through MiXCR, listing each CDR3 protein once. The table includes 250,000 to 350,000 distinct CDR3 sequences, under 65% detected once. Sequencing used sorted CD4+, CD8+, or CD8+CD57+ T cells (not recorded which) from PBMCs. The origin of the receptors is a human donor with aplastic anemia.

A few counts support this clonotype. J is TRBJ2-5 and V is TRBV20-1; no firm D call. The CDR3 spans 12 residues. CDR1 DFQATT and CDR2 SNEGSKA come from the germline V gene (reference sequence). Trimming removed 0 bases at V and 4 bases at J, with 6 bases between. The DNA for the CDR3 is TGCAGTGCTAGAGACAGGCGAGAGACCCAGTACTTC. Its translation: CSARDRRETQYF.

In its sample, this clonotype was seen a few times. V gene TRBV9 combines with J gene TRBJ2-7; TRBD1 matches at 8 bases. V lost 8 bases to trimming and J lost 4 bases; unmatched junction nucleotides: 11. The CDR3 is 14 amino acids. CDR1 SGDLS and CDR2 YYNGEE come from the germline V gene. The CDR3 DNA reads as TGTGCCAGTACAGGGGGGCAGGGGGCGTACGAGCAGTACTTC. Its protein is CASTGGQGAYEQYF. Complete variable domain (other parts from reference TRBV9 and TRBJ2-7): DSGVTQTPKHLITATGQRVTLRCSPRSGDLSVYWYQQSLDQGLQFLIQYYNGEERAKGNILERFSAQQFPDLHSELNLSSLELGDSALYFCASTGGQGAYEQYFGPGTRLTVT.

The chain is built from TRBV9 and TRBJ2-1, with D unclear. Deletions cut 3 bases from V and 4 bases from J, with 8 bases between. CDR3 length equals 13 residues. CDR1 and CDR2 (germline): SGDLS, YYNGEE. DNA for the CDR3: TGTGCCAGCAGCGGTACAACTTACAATGAGCAGTTCTTC. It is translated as CASSGTTYNEQFF.